The clone carrying this T cell receptor beta chain occurred a few times. Its antigen is not known. This entry is derived from a study of cytomegalovirus exposure and HLA in healthy donors. The PCR used 60 Vbeta and 13 Jbeta primers. The assay was immunoSEQ multiplex PCR, and TCRdb's table has in-frame clones only and misses some. The table lists about 130,000 clones, 65% to 90% of them singletons, with around 10% in the top ten. V shed 4 bases, J shed 4 bases, and the junction held 3 bases outside the gene matches. The CDR3 has 13 amino acids. Germline CDR1 reads SGHAT; CDR2 reads FQNNGV. Regarding the study as a whole: The study recorded about 160 TCR beta chains that were cytomegalovirus-associated. It is likely that the observed cluster of highly shared sequence variants was a sequencing artifact. A later examination showed that TCR association rates differed by HLA locus, with DRB1 most and HLA-C fewest.

Healthy bone marrow donors supplied every sample. The sample was PBMCs. The chain employs TRBV11-2 and TRBJ2-5; 7 bases agree with TRBD1. This sequence originates from a male donor in good health and CMV-seropositive. As DNA, the CDR3 is TGTGCCAGCAGCTGGGACAGCCGAGAGACCCAGTACTTC. The encoded protein is CASSWDSRETQYF.